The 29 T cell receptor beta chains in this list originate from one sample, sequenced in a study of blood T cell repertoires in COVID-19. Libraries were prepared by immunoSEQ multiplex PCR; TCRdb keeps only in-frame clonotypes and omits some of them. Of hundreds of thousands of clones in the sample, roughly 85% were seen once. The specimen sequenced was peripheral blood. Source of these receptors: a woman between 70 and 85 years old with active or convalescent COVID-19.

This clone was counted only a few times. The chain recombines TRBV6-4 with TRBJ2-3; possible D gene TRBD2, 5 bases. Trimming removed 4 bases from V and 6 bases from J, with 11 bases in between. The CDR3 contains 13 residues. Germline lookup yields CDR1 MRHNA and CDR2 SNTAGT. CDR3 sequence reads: CASSASRGDTQYF. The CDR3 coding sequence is TGTGCCAGCAGTGCTTCTAGAGGGGATACGCAGTATTTT.

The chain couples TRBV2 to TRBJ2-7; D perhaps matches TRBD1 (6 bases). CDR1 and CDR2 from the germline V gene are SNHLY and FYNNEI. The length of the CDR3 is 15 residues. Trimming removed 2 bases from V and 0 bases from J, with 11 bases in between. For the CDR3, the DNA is TGTGCCAGCAGTGAACAGGGGTCTTTCTCCTACGAGCAGTACTTC. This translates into CASSEQGSFSYEQYF.

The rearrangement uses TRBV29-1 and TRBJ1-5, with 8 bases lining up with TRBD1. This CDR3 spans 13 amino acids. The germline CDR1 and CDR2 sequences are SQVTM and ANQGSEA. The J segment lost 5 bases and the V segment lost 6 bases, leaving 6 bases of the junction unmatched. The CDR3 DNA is TGCAGCGTCGGACAGGGAAAAGATCAGCCCCAGCATTTT. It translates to CSVGQGKDQPQHF. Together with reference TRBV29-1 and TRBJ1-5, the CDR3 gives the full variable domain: SAVISQKPSRDICQRGTSLTIQCQVDSQVTMMFWYRQQPGQSLTLIATANQGSEATYESGFVIDKFPISRPNLTFSTLTVSNMSPEDSSIYLCSVGQGKDQPQHFGDGTRLSIL.

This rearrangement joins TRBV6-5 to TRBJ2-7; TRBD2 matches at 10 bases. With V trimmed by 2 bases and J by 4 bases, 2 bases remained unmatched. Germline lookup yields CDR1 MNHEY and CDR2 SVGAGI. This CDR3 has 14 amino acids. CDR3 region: CASSYASGSYEQYF. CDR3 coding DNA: TGTGCCAGCAGTTACGCTAGCGGGAGTTACGAGCAGTACTTC.

This CDR3 reads CASSLVPPGTTNEKLFF. For the CDR3, the DNA is TGCGCCAGCAGCTTGGTCCCCCCGGGAACAACTAATGAAAAACTGTTTTTT. The chain links TRBV5-1 to TRBJ1-4, with D unclear. V was pared by 0 bases and J by 0 bases, with 12 bases between. Germline assignment: CDR1 SGHRS and CDR2 YFSETQ. The CDR3 runs 17 residues.

The CDR3 region is CAISESTGVSYNEQFF. The CDR3 DNA reads TGTGCCATCAGTGAGTCGACCGGGGTGTCCTACAATGAGCAGTTCTTC. This chain links TRBV10-3 with TRBJ2-1; D perhaps matches TRBD2 (5 bases). The CDR3 totals 16 residues. V was pared by 0 bases and J by 1 base, with 10 bases between. Germline V CDR1 and CDR2: ENHRY, SYGVKD.

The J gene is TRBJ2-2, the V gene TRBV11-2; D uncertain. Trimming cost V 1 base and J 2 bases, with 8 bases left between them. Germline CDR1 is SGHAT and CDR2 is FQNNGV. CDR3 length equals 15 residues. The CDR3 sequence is CASSLAWPNTGELFF. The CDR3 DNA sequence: TGTGCCAGCAGCTTAGCATGGCCAAACACCGGGGAGCTGTTTTTT. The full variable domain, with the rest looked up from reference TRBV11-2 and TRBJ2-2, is EAGVAQSPRYKIIEKRQSVAFWCNPISGHATLYWYQQILGQGPKLLIQFQNNGVVDDSQLPKDRFSAERLKGVDSTLKIQPAKLEDSAVYLCASSLAWPNTGELFFGEGSRLTVL.

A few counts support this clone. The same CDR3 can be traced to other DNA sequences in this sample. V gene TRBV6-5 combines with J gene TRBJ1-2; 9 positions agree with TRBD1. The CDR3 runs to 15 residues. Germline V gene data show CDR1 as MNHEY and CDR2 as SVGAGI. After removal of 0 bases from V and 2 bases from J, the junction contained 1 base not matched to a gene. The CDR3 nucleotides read TGTGCCAGCAGTTACTCTGGACAGGGGAACTATGGCTACACCTTC. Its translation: CASSYSGQGNYGYTF.

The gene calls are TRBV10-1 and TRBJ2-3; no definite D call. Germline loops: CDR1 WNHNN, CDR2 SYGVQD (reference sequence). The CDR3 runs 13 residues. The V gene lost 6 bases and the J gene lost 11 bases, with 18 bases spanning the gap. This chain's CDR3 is CASSIDSRSVQYF. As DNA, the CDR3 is TGCGCCAGCAGCATCGACTCTCGGTCGGTGCAGTATTTT.

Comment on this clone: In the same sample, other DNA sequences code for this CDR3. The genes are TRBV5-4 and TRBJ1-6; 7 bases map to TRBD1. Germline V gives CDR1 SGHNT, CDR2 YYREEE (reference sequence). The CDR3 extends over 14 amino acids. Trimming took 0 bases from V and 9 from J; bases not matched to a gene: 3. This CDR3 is CASSLGQGGSPLHF. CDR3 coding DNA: TGTGCCAGCAGCTTGGGACAGGGTGGTTCACCCCTCCACTTT.

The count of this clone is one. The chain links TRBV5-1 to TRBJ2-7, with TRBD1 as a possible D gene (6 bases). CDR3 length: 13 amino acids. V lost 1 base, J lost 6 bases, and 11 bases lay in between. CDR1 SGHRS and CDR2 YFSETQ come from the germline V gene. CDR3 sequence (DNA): TGCGCCAGCAGCTTGTCAGGGGAAAGCGAGCAGTACTTC. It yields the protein CASSLSGESEQYF.

This CDR3 reads CASTRTGALNSGANVLTF. The CDR3 nucleotides are TGTGCCAGTACCCGGACAGGGGCGCTCAACTCTGGGGCCAACGTCCTGACTTTC. This sequence joins TRBV19 and TRBJ2-6; 9 nucleotides line up with TRBD1. Germline V CDR1 and CDR2: LNHDA, SQIVND (reference sequence). The CDR3 consists of 18 residues. Trimming at V came to 7 bases and at J to 0 bases, leaving 10 bases not matched to a gene.

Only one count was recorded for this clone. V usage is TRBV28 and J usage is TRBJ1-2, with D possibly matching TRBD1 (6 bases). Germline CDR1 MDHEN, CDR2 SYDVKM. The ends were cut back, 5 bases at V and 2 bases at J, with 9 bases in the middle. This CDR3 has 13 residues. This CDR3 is CASSRRGNYGYTF. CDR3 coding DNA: TGTGCCAGCAGTAGAAGGGGGAACTATGGCTACACCTTC.

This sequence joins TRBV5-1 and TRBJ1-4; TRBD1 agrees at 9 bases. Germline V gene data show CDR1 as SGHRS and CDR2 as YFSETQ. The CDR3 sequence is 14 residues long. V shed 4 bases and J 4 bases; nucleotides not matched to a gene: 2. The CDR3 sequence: CASSTDRGNEKLFF. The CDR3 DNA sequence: TGCGCCAGCAGCACGGACAGGGGTAATGAAAAACTGTTTTTT.

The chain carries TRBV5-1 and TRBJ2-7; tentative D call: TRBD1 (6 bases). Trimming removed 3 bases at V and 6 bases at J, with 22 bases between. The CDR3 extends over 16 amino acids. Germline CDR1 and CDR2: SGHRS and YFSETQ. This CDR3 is CASSYRRFAGVGEQYF. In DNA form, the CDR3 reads TGCGCCAGCAGCTATCGCAGGTTTGCAGGGGTCGGCGAGCAGTACTTC.

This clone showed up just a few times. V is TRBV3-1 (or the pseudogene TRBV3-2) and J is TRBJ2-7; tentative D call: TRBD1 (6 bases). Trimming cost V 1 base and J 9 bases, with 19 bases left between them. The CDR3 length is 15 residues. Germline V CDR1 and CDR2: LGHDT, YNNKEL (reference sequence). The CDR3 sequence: CASSQGGRQVVRQYF. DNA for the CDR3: TGTGCCAGCAGCCAAGGAGGGAGACAGGTAGTCCGGCAGTACTTC.

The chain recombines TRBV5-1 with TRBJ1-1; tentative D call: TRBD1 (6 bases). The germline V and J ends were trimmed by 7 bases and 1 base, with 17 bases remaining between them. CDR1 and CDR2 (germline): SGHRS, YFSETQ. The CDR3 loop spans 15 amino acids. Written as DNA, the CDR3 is TGCGCCAGCCGAACGTCCGGGACATCGAACACTGAAGCTTTCTTT. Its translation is CASRTSGTSNTEAFF.

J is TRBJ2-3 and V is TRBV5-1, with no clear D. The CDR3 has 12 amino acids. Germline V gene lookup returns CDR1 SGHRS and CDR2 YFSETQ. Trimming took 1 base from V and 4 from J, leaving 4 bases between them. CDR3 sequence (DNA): TGCGCCAGCAGCTTGCCTTCAGATACGCAGTATTTT. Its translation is CASSLPSDTQYF.

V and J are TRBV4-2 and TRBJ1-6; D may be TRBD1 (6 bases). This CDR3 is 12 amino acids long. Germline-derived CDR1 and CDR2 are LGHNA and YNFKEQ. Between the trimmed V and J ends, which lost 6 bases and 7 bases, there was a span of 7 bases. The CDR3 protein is CASSQGNSPLHF. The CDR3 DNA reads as TGTGCCAGCAGTCAGGGGAATTCACCCCTCCACTTT.

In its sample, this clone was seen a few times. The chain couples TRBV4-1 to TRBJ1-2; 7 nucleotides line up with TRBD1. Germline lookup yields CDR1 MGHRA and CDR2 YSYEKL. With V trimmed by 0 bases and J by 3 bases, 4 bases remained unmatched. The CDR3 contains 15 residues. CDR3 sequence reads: CASSQETGPHYGYTF. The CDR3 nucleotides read TGCGCCAGCAGCCAAGAGACAGGGCCTCACTATGGCTACACCTTC.

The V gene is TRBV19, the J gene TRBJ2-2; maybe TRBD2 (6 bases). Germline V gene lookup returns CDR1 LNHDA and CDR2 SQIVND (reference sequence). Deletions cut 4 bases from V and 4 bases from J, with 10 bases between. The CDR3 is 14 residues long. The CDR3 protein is CASSNQGGTGELFF. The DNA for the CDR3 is TGTGCCAGTAGTAACCAGGGAGGCACCGGGGAGCTGTTTTTT.

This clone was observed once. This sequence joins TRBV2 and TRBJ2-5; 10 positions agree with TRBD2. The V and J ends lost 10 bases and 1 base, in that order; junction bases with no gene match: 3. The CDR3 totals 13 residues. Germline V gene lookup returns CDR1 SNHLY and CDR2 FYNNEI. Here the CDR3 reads CATQRGGQETQYF. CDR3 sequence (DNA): TGTGCCACACAGCGGGGGGGCCAAGAGACCCAGTACTTC. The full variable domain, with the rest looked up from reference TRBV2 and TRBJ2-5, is EPEVTQTPSHQVTQMGQEVILRCVPISNHLYFYWYRQILGQKVEFLVSFYNNEISEKSEIFDDQFSVERPDGSNFTLKIRSTKLEDSAMYFCATQRGGQETQYFGPGTRLLVL.

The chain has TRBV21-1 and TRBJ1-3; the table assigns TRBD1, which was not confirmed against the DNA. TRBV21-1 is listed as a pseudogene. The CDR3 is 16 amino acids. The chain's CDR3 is CASRCVRGYSGNTIYF. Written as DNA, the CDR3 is TGTGCCAGCAGGTGCGTCAGGGGTTACTCTGGAAACACCATATATTTT.

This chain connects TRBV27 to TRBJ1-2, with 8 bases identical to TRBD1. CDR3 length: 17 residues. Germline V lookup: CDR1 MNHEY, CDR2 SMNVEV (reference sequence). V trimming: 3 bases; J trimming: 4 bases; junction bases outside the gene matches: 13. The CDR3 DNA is TGTGCCAGCAGTTTCCAAACCGGGACAGGTCATGTCTATGGCTACACCTTC. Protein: CASSFQTGTGHVYGYTF.

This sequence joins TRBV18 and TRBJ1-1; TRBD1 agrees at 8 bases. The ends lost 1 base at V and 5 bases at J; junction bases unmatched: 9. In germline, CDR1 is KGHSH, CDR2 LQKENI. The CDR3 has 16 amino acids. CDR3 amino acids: CASSPLTGGKGTEAFF. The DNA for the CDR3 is TGTGCCAGCTCACCACTAACAGGGGGGAAGGGGACTGAAGCTTTCTTT.

In DNA, the CDR3 is TGTGCCAGTAAAACGACAGGGGGTCTCGAGAGCTACACCTTC. Amino acids: CASKTTGGLESYTF. The J gene is TRBJ1-2, the V gene TRBV6-5, with 9 bases that match TRBD1. Germline assignment: CDR1 MNHEY and CDR2 SVGAGI. This CDR3 has 14 amino acids. Trimming at V came to 9 bases and at J to 9 bases, leaving 14 bases not matched to a gene.

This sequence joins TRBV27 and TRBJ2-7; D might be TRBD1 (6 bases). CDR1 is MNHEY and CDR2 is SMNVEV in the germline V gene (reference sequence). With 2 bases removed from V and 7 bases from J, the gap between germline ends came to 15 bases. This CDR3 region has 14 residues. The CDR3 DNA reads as TGTGCCAGCAGTTTACAGGGGCCACGTGGGGAGCAGTACTTC. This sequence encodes CASSLQGPRGEQYF.

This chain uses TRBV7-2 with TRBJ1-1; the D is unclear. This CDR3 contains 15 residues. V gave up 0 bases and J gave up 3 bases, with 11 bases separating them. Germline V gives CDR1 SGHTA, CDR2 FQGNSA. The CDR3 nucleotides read TGTGCCAGCAGCTTAGCCGGGGAAGGGTACACTGAAGCTTTCTTT. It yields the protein CASSLAGEGYTEAFF.

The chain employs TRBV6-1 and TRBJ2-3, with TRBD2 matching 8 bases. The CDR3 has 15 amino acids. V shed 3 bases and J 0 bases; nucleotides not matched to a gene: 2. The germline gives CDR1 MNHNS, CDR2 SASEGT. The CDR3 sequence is CASSETSDSTDTQYF. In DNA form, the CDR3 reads TGTGCCAGCAGTGAGACTAGCGATAGCACAGATACGCAGTATTTT.